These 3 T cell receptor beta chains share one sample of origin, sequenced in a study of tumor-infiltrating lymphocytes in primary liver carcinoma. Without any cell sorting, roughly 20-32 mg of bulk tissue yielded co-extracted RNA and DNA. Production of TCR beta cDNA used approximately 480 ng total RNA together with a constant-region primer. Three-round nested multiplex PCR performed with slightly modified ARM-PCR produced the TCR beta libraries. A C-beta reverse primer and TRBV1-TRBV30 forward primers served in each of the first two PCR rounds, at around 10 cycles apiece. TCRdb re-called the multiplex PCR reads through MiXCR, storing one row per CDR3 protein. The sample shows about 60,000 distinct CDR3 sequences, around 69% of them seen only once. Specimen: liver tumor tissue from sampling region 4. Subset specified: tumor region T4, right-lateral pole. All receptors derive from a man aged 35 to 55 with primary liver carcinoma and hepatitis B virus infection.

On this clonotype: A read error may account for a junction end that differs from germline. The CDR3 DNA is TGTGCCAGCGGCTTTGCGGGATCGGACACCTGGGAGCTGTTTTTT. It encodes CASGFAGSDTWELFF. The genes are TRBV11-2 and TRBJ2-2; maybe TRBD2 (6 bases). Germline V gene sequence: CDR1 SGHAT, CDR2 FQNNGV. The CDR3 loop spans 15 amino acids.

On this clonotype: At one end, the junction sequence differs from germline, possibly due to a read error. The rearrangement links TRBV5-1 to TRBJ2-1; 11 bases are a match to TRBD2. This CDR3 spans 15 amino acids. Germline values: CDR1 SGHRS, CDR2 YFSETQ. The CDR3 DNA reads TGCACCAGCAGCGATACTAGCGGGAGTGTCGATGAGCAGTTCTTC. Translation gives CTSSDTSGSVDEQFF.

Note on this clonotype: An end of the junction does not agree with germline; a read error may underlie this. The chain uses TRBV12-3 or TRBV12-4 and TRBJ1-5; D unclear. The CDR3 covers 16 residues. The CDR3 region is CASSPSSPLGNQLQHF. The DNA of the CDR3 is TGTGCCAGCAGTCCTTCGTCCCCCTTGGGCAATCAGCTCCAGCATTTT.